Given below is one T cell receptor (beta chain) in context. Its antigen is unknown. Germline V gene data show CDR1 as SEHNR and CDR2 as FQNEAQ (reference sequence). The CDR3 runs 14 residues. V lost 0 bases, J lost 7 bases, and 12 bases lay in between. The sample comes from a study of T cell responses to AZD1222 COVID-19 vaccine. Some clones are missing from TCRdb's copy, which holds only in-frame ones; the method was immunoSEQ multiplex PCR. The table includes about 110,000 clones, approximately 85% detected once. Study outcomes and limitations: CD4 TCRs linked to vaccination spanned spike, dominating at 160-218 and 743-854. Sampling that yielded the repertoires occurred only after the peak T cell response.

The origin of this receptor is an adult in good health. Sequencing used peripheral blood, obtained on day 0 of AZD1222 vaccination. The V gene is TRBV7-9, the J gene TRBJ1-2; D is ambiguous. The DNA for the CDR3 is TGTGCCAGCAGCTTAGCGCTGGCAGGTACTGGCTACACCTTC. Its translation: CASSLALAGTGYTF.